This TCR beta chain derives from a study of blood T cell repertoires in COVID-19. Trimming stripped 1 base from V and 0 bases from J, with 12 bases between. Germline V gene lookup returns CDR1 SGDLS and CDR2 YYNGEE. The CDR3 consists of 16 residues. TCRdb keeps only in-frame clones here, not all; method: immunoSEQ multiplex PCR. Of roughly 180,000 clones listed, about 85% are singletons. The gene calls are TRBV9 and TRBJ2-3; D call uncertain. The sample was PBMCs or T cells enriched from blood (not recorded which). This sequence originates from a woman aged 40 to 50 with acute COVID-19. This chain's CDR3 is CASSVSIAGSTDTQYF. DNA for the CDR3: TGTGCCAGCAGCGTATCAATTGCCGGGAGCACAGATACGCAGTATTTT.